The 5 T cell receptor beta chains below were found in one sample sequenced in a study of cytomegalovirus exposure and HLA in healthy donors. It was with 60 Vbeta and 13 Jbeta primers that the PCR ran. Only in-frame clones appear in the TCRdb table, and some are missing; sequencing was by immunoSEQ multiplex PCR. The repertoire shows 130,000 or so clones; the top ten hold over 2%. Sequences were obtained from PBMCs. The receptors come from a woman younger than 30 in good health and CMV-seronegative.

V gene TRBV7-9 combines with J gene TRBJ1-3; D may be TRBD1 (5 bases). CDR1 and CDR2 (germline): SEHNR, FQNEAQ (reference sequence). CDR3 length equals 14 residues. Trimming took off 5 bases at V and 3 bases at J, with 11 bases between the two ends. The CDR3 loop reads CASSGFGGGNTIYF. The DNA of the CDR3 is TGTGCCAGCAGCGGGTTCGGGGGTGGAAACACCATATATTTT.

The genes are TRBV11-3 and TRBJ1-4, with D unresolved. The CDR3 has 12 residues. Deletions cut 5 bases from V and 8 bases from J, with 9 bases between. Germline CDR1 is SGHNT and CDR2 is YENEEA. The CDR3 sequence is CASSPEGEKLFF. The CDR3 region has the DNA TGTGCCAGCAGCCCAGAGGGAGAAAAACTGTTTTTT. Together with reference TRBV11-3 and TRBJ1-4, the CDR3 gives the full variable domain: EAGVVQSPRYKIIEKKQPVAFWCNPISGHNTLYWYLQNLGQGPELLIRYENEEAVDDSQLPKDRFSAERLKGVDSTLKIQPAELGDSAVYLCASSPEGEKLFFGSGTQLSVL.

The chain links TRBV4-2 to TRBJ1-1; D uncertain. The V end lost 0 bases, the J end lost 11 bases, and 13 bases lay between the germline ends. Germline V gene sequence: CDR1 LGHNA, CDR2 YNFKEQ. The CDR3 sequence is 13 residues long. CDR3: CASSQDQVLEAFF. As DNA, the CDR3 is TGTGCCAGCAGCCAAGATCAGGTCTTAGAGGCTTTCTTT.

The rearrangement links TRBV10-3 to TRBJ2-1, with TRBD2 as a possible D gene (5 bases). V was cut by 5 bases and J by 6 bases, with 23 bases left in between. This CDR3 spans 17 amino acids. Looked up from germline, CDR1 is ENHRY and CDR2 is SYGVKD. The CDR3: CAISPTLVGVSVNEQFF. Here the CDR3 DNA reads TGTGCCATCAGTCCGACTCTGGTGGGAGTGTCCGTCAATGAGCAGTTCTTC.

V and J are TRBV9 and TRBJ2-3; 13 bases line up with TRBD2. J was trimmed by 1 base and V by 4 bases; bases with no gene match: 3. The CDR3 is made up of 16 amino acids. CDR1 and CDR2 from the germline V gene are SGDLS and YYNGEE. Here the CDR3 reads CASSIGLAGGTDTQYF. The CDR3 bases are TGTGCCAGCAGCATCGGACTAGCGGGAGGCACAGATACGCAGTATTTT.